Sequencing of this TCR beta chain was carried out in a study of blood T cell repertoires in COVID-19. Germline V lookup: CDR1 KGHSH, CDR2 LQKENI. The V gene lost 4 bases and the J gene lost 1 base, with 11 bases spanning the gap. The CDR3 is 14 amino acids. Authors' analysis steps: Amplified reference gene primers provided the basis for estimating nucleated cell counts. Some clones are missing from TCRdb's copy, which holds only in-frame ones; the method was immunoSEQ multiplex PCR. V and J calls and clone size are copied from that table; D and trimming were computed from the DNA. The sample includes tens of thousands of clones, around 88% of them seen just once.

The sequencing input was peripheral blood. The chain employs TRBV18 and TRBJ2-7, with D uncertain. This TCR came from a woman older than 75 with acute or convalescent COVID-19. CDR3 protein: CASSRSILSYEQYF. In nucleotides, the CDR3 is TGTGCCAGCTCACGGAGCATCTTATCCTACGAGCAGTACTTC.